These T cell receptor beta chains were read from a single sample in a study of blood T cell repertoires in COVID-19. Using immunoSEQ multiplex PCR, the repertoire was profiled, and TCRdb retains in-frame clones only, with some absent. The sample has roughly 250,000 clones; 85% to 90% are singletons. Input material: peripheral blood. The receptor source for this set is a middle-aged woman with acute or convalescent COVID-19. The CDR3 runs from the conserved cysteine through the conserved F or W. Size tells how often a clone was seen (once, few, many) or the class of an expanded clone, and some rows leave it out.

>TRBV2|NA|TRBJ1-2
CASSRDRLNGYTF
>TRBV18|NA|TRBJ1-2
CASSPQGMRGYTF
>TRBV10-3|NA|TRBJ2-3
CAISDSGLAGMDTQYF
>TRBV24-1|NA|TRBJ2-1
CATSASGGGKGDEQFF
>TRBV7-9|NA|TRBJ1-2
CASSGDRGIDYGYTF
>TRBV6-5|NA|TRBJ1-4
CASRGTRLREKLFF
>TRBV7-9|once|TRBJ1-4
CASSRTATNEKLFF
>TRBV9|NA|TRBJ1-5
CASSVARRTANQPQHF
>TRBV5-6|NA|TRBJ1-1
CASSPPGGPTEAFF
>TRBV6-6|NA|TRBJ2-5
CASRSSQTGVGETQYF
>TRBV6-5|NA|TRBJ2-3
CASSYSRTGGTDTQYF
>TRBV6-4|NA|TRBJ1-1
CASSTTGDHTEAFF
>TRBV4-1|NA|TRBJ1-1
CASSPNRGLGTEAFF
>TRBV3-1/TRBV3-2|few|TRBJ1-3
CATGISSGNTIYF
>TRBV24-1|NA|TRBJ1-1
CATSGLTGEAFF
>TRBV2|NA|TRBJ2-1
CASSTTGINLF
>TRBV7-2|NA|TRBJ1-3
CASSFPSGQGGNTIYF
>TRBV4-2|NA|TRBJ2-5
CASSQGTSGGAAQETQYF
>TRBV12-3/TRBV12-4|NA|TRBJ2-1
CASSLGLVGEQFF
>TRBV5-1|NA|TRBJ1-1
CASSLEPGTEAFF
>TRBV3-1/TRBV3-2|once|TRBJ1-2
CASSPGSYGYTF
>TRBV9|once|TRBJ2-6
CASSVESGQGVSGANVLTF
>TRBV4-1|NA|TRBJ2-5
CASSQATGGRFEETQYF
>TRBV7-9|NA|TRBJ1-6
CASSHSGESYNSPLHF
>TRBV5-1|NA|TRBJ2-1
CASSLGQGAYNEQFF
>TRBV3-1/TRBV3-2|NA|TRBJ2-4
CASSPSTAKVGRAKNIQYF
>TRBV27|NA|TRBJ1-6
CASRGGYVFSPLHF
>TRBV5-4|once|TRBJ1-2
CASSGRVGYGYTF
>TRBV30|NA|TRBJ1-2
CAWSENTNPTF
>TRBV4-1|once|TRBJ2-1
CASSHSGTSGNEQFF
>TRBV5-1|NA|TRBJ1-2
CASKGQSSSNYGYTF
>TRBV11-3|NA|TRBJ2-3
CASSFRGNTDTQYF
>TRBV5-1|NA|TRBJ1-1
CASSGTGGNTEAFF
>TRBV6-5|NA|TRBJ1-1
CASSRDRGRNTEAFF
>TRBV5-1|NA|TRBJ1-4
CASSIGQGKGEKLFF
>TRBV6-5|NA|TRBJ2-3
CASSYEPGGAIDTQYF
>TRBV6-5|NA|TRBJ1-6
CASSFTLASPLHF
>TRBV4-2|NA|TRBJ2-3
CASSQDGIGTRDPDTQYF
>TRBV10-3|NA|TRBJ2-1
CAISGRQGLAGGPQFF
>TRBV4-1|NA|TRBJ1-5
CASSQAPDRVDGSNQPQHF
>TRBV5-4|NA|TRBJ1-2
CASSLDRVYGYTF
>TRBV29-1|once|TRBJ2-5
CSVAGAATGGETQYF
>TRBV10-1|NA|TRBJ2-1
CASSGGGAMNEQFF
>TRBV10-2|NA|TRBJ1-5
CASRLDRDQPQHF
>TRBV7-2|NA|TRBJ2-3
CASSLTGSTDTQYF
>TRBV4-1|NA|TRBJ1-5
CASSHPYDRNQPQHF
>TRBV5-1|NA|TRBJ1-1
CASSLQENTEAFF